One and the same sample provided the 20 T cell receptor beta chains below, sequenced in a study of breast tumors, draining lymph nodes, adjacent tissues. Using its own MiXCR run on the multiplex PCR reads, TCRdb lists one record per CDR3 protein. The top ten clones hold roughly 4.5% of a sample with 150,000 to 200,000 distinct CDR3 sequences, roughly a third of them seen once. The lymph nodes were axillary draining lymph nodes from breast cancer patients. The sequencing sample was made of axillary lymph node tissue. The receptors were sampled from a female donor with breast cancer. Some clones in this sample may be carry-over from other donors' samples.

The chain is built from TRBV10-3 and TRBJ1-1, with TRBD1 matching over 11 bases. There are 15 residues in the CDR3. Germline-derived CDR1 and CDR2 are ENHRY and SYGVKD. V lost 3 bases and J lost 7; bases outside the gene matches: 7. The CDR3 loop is CAISDPGTGGREAFF. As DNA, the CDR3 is TGTGCCATCAGTGATCCCGGGACAGGGGGACGTGAAGCTTTCTTT.

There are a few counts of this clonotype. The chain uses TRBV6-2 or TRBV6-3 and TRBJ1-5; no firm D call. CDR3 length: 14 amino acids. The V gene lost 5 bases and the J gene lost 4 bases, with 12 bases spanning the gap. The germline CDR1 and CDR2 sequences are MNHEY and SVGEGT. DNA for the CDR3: TGTGCCAGCAGTGTGGTCGCGGGGAATCAGCCCCAGCATTTT. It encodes CASSVVAGNQPQHF.

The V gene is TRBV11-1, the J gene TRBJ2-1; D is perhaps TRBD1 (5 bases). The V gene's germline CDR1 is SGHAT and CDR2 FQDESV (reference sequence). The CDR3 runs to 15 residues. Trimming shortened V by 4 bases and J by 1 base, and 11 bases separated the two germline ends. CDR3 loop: CASSSQGPSYNEQFF. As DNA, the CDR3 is TGTGCCAGCAGCTCCCAGGGTCCATCCTACAATGAGCAGTTCTTC. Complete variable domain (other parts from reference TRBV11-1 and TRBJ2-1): EAEVAQSPRYKITEKSQAVAFWCDPISGHATLYWYRQILGQGPELLVQFQDESVVDDSQLPKDRFSAERLKGVDSTLKIQPAELGDSAMYLCASSSQGPSYNEQFFGPGTRLTVL.

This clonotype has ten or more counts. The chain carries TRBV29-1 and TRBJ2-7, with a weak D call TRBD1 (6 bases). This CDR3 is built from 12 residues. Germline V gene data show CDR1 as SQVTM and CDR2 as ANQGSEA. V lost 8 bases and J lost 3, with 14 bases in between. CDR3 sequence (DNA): TGCAGCACCCGGACAGCTGGCTACGAGCAGTACTTC. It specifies CSTRTAGYEQYF.

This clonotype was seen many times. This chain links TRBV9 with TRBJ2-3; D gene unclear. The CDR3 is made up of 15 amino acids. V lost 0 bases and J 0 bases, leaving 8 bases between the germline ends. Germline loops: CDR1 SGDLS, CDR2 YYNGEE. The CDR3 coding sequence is TGTGCCAGCAGCGTAGGGGTCGGTAGCACAGATACGCAGTATTTT. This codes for CASSVGVGSTDTQYF. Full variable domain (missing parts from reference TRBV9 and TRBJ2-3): DSGVTQTPKHLITATGQRVTLRCSPRSGDLSVYWYQQSLDQGLQFLIQYYNGEERAKGNILERFSAQQFPDLHSELNLSSLELGDSALYFCASSVGVGSTDTQYFGPGTRLTVL.

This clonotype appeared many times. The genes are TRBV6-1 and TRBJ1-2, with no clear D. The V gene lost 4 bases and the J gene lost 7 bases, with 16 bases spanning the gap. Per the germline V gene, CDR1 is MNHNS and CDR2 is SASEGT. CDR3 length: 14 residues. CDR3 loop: CASSVSREVPGYTF. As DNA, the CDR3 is TGTGCCAGCAGTGTATCACGGGAAGTGCCTGGCTACACCTTC.

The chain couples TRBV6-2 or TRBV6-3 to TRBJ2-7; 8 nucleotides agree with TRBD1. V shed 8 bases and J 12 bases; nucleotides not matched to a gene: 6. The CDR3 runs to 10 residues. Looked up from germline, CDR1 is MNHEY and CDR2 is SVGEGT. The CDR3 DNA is TGTGCCAGCCGACAGGGGCTTCTGTACTTC. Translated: CASRQGLLYF.

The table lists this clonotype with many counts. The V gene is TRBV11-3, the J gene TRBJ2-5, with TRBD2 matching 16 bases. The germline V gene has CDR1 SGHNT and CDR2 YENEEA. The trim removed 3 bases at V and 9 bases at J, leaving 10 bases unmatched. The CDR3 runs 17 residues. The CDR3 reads CASSLGLAGGGYGAQYF. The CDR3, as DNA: TGTGCCAGCAGCTTGGGACTAGCGGGGGGGGGATACGGGGCCCAGTACTTC.

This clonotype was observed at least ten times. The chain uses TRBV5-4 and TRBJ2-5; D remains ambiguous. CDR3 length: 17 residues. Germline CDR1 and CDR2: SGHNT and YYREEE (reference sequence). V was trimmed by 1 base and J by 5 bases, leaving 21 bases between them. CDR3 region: CASSLPSWISPGETQYF. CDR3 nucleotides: TGTGCCAGCAGCTTGCCCTCGTGGATCAGTCCCGGGGAGACCCAGTACTTC.

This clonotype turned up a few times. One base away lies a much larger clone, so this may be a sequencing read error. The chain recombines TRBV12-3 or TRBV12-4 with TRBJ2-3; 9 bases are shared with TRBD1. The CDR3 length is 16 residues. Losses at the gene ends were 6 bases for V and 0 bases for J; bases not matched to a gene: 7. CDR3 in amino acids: CASSFNRGPSTDTQYF. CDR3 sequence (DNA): TGTGCCAGCAGCTTCAACAGGGGGCCGAGCACAGATACGCAGTATTTT.

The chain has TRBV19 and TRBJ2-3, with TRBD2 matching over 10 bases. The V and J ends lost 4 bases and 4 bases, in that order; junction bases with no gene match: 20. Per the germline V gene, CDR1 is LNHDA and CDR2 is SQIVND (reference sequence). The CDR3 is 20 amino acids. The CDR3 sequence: CASSTLAGGKGEQYADTQYF. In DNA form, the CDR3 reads TGTGCCAGTAGTACCTTAGCGGGAGGAAAGGGTGAGCAGTACGCAGATACGCAGTATTTT.

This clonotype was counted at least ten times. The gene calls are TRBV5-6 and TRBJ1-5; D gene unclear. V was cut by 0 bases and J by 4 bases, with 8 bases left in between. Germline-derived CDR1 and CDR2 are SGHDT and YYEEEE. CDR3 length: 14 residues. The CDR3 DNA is TGTGCCAGCAGCTTGGGACGCCAGAATCAGCCCCAGCATTTT. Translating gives CASSLGRQNQPQHF. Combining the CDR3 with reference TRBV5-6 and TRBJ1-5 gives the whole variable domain DAGVTQSPTHLIKTRGQQVTLRCSPKSGHDTVSWYQQALGQGPQFIFQYYEEEERQRGNFPDRFSGHQFPNYSSELNVNALLLGDSALYLCASSLGRQNQPQHFGDGTRLSIL.

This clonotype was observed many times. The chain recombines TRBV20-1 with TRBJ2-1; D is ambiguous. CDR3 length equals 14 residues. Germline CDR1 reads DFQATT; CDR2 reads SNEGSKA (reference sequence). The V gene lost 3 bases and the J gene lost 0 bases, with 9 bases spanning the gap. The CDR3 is CSASLRSSYNEQFF. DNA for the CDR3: TGCAGTGCTAGCTTACGAAGCTCCTACAATGAGCAGTTCTTC.

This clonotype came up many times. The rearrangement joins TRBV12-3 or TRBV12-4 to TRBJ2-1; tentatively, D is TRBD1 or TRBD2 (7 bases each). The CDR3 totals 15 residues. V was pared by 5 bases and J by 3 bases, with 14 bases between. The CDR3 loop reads CASSPGGARYNEQFF. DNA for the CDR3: TGTGCCAGCAGTCCAGGGGGGGCGCGCTACAATGAGCAGTTCTTC.

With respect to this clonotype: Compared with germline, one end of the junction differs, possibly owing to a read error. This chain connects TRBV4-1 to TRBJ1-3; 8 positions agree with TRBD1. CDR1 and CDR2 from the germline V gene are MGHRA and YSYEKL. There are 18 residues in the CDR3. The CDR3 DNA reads TGCGCCAGCAGCCAAGAAGGAAGGCAGGGGGCTGGTGGAAGCACCATATATTTT. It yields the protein CASSQEGRQGAGGSTIYF.

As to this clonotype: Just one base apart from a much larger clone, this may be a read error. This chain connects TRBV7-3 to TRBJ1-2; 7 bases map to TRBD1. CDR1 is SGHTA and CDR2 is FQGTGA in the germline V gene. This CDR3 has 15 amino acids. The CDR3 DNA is TGTGCCAGCAGCTTAGCGGCAGGGGGTAACTATGGCTACCCCTTC. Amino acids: CASSLAAGGNYGYPF.

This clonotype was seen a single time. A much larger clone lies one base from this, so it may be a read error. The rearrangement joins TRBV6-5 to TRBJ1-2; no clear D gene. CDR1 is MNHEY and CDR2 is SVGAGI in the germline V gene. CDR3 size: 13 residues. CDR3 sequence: CASGYSALGGYTF. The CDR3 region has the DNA TGTGCCAGCGGTTACTCGGCGTTAGGAGGCTACACCTTC.

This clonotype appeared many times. The CDR3 DNA is TGTGCCAGCAGTTCCATGGCTATCGGCCACGAGCAGTACTTC. Protein product: CASSSMAIGHEQYF. The chain couples TRBV12-3 or TRBV12-4 to TRBJ2-7; D is uncertain. The CDR3 has 14 residues. V was shortened by 4 bases and J by 5 bases, with 15 bases between the two germline ends.

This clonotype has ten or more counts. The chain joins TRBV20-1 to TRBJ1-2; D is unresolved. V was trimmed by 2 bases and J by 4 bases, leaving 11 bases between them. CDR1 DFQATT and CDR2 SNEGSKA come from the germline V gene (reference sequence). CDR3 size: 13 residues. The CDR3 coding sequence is TGCAGTGCTAGATCCGACGGCCTCTATGGCTACACCTTC. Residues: CSARSDGLYGYTF.

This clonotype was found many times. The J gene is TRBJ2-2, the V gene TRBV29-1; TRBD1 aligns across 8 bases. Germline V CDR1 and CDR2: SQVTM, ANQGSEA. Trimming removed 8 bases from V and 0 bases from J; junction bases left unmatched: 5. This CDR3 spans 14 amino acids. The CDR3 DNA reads TGCAGCATACGGACAGGGACGAACACCGGGGAGCTGTTTTTT. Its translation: CSIRTGTNTGELFF.